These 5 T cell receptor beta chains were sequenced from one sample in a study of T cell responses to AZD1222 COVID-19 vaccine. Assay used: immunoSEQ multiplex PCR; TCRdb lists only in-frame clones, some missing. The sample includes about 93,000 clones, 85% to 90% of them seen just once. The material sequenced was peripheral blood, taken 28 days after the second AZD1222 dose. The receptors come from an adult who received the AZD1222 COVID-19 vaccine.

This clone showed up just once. As DNA, the CDR3 is TGTGCCAGCAGTTATAAGGGACAGCTGAACACTGAAGCTTTCTTT. Amino acids: CASSYKGQLNTEAFF. V and J are TRBV6-6 and TRBJ1-1, with TRBD1 matching over 7 bases. Germline-derived CDR1 and CDR2 are MNHNY and SVGAGI (reference sequence). The CDR3 runs 15 residues. V lost 3 bases to trimming and J lost 0 bases; unmatched junction nucleotides: 4.

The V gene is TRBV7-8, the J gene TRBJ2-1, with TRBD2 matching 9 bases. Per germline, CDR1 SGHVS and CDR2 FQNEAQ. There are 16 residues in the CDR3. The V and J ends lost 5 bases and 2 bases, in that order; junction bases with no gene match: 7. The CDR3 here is CASSPSSGTTYNEQFF. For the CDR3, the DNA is TGTGCCAGCAGCCCCTCTAGCGGGACCACCTACAATGAGCAGTTCTTC.

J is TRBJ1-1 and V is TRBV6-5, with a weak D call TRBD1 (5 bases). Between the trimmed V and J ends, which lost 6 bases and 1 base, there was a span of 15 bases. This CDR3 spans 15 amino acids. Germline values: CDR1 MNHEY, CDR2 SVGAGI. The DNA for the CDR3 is TGTGCCAGCAGACCTGAGGGGATCGGGAACACTGAAGCTTTCTTT. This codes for CASRPEGIGNTEAFF.

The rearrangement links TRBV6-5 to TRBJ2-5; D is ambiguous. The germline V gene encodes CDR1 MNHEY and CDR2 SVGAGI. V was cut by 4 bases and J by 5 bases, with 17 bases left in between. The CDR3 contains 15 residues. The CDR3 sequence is CASSSDGLSTETQYF. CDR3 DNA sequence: TGTGCCAGCAGTTCCGATGGCCTCTCTACGGAGACCCAGTACTTC.

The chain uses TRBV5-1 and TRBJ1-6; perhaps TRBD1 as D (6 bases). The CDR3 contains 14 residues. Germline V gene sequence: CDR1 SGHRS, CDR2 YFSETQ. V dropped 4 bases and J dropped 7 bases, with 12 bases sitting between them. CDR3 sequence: CASSLQGQNSPLHF. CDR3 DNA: TGCGCCAGCAGCCTACAGGGTCAAAATTCACCCCTCCACTTT.